A single sample is the source of the 14 T cell receptor beta chains below, sequenced in a study of shared clonotypes between healthy human individuals. Some clones are missing from TCRdb's copy, which holds only in-frame ones; the method was immunoSEQ multiplex PCR. This sample has just over 2,000,000 clones, with roughly 94% found just once. Input material: naive CD4+ T cells sorted from blood. Described subset: CD45RA+ positively selected. These TCRs come from a man younger than 35 in good health.

The chain joins TRBV2 to TRBJ2-7, with D unresolved. With 7 bases removed from V and 8 bases from J, the gap between germline ends came to 21 bases. Germline values: CDR1 SNHLY, CDR2 FYNNEI. CDR3 length equals 14 residues. CDR3 in amino acids: CASTPDLITTQQYF. DNA of the CDR3: TGTGCCAGCACCCCGGATTTGATAACTACTCAGCAGTACTTC.

The chain joins TRBV6-5 to TRBJ2-7; perhaps TRBD1 as D (6 bases). The V end was cut by 7 bases, the J end by 6 bases, with 10 bases between. The CDR3 totals 11 residues. Germline loops: CDR1 MNHEY, CDR2 SVGAGI. The chain's CDR3 is CASTQGSEQYF. The CDR3 nucleotides read TGTGCCAGCACCCAGGGGAGCGAGCAGTACTTC.

The gene calls are TRBV6-1 and TRBJ1-4; D ambiguous. Trimming pared 3 bases from V and 1 base from J, leaving 6 bases between. The CDR3 covers 14 residues. CDR1 is MNHNS and CDR2 is SASEGT in the germline V gene. CDR3 protein: CASSEGLTNEKLFF. CDR3 bases: TGTGCCAGCAGTGAGGGCCTAACTAATGAAAAACTGTTTTTT.

V is TRBV10-1 and J is TRBJ1-1; no definite D call. The V end lost 6 bases, the J end lost 0 bases, and 8 bases lay between the germline ends. CDR1 is WNHNN and CDR2 is SYGVQD in the germline V gene (reference sequence). There are 13 residues in the CDR3. The DNA of the CDR3 is TGCGCCAGCAGAGAGAGTATGAACACTGAAGCTTTCTTT. This codes for CASRESMNTEAFF.

The chain is built from TRBV10-3 and TRBJ2-7, with D unclear. The CDR3 sequence is 14 residues long. V shed 8 bases and J shed 3 bases, with 17 bases lying between them. Germline values: CDR1 ENHRY, CDR2 SYGVKD. The CDR3 reads CAIGRPGSGYEQYF. CDR3 sequence (DNA): TGTGCCATCGGCCGTCCTGGTTCCGGCTACGAGCAGTACTTC.

V and J are TRBV11-1 and TRBJ1-6, with D unclear. V dropped 2 bases and J dropped 7 bases, with 6 bases sitting between them. The CDR3 extends over 13 amino acids. Germline V gene data show CDR1 as SGHAT and CDR2 as FQDESV (reference sequence). CDR3 amino acids: CASSLNVNSPLHF. The CDR3 bases are TGTGCCAGCAGCTTAAACGTGAATTCACCCCTCCACTTT.

V gene TRBV9 combines with J gene TRBJ2-3, with D hard to call. Per germline, CDR1 SGDLS and CDR2 YYNGEE. Trimming left V 3 bases short and J 4 bases short, with 9 bases between. The CDR3 spans 13 residues. The CDR3 spells CASSGYHSDTQYF. The CDR3 DNA follows: TGTGCCAGCAGCGGCTACCACTCAGATACGCAGTATTTT.

This chain connects TRBV11-2 to TRBJ2-2; D possibly corresponds to TRBD2 (5 bases). Germline V lookup: CDR1 SGHAT, CDR2 FQNNGV. The V gene lost 11 bases and the J gene lost 6 bases, with 19 bases spanning the gap. The length of the CDR3 is 14 residues. CDR3 bases: TGTGCCTCGGCTAGCCTAGGGTGGGCCGGGGAGCTGTTTTTT. This translates into CASASLGWAGELFF.

A single count supports this clone. The J gene is TRBJ2-7, the V gene TRBV30, with 7 bases identical to TRBD1. The CDR3 is 15 residues long. Germline CDR1 is GTSNPN and CDR2 is SVGIG (reference sequence). J was trimmed by 0 bases and V by 3 bases; bases with no gene match: 8. DNA for the CDR3: TGTGCCTGGAGAGATGGACAGGACTTCTCCTACGAGCAGTACTTC. Its protein is CAWRDGQDFSYEQYF.

The V and J genes are TRBV6-1 and TRBJ1-1; D unresolved. V lost 1 base and J lost 1, with 4 bases in between. The CDR3 contains 13 residues. The V gene's germline CDR1 is MNHNS and CDR2 SASEGT. Here the CDR3 DNA reads TGTGCCAGCAGTGAAGACCAGAACACTGAAGCTTTCTTT. It is translated as CASSEDQNTEAFF.

The rearrangement uses TRBV6-1 and TRBJ1-5; tentative D call: TRBD1 (6 bases). V lost 4 bases and J lost 0, with 13 bases in between. The germline V gene has CDR1 MNHNS and CDR2 SASEGT. This CDR3 is 16 amino acids long. CDR3 sequence: CASSGRDKHSNQPQHF. As DNA, the CDR3 is TGTGCCAGCAGTGGCCGGGACAAACATAGCAATCAGCCCCAGCATTTT.

The chain has TRBV7-9 and TRBJ2-5; tentatively, D is TRBD1 (6 bases). The V end lost 4 bases, the J end lost 5 bases, and 11 bases lay between the germline ends. Germline values: CDR1 SEHNR, CDR2 FQNEAQ (reference sequence). The CDR3 has 13 amino acids. CDR3 region: CASSSDREETQYF. The CDR3 coding sequence is TGTGCCAGCAGCTCGGACAGAGAGGAGACCCAGTACTTC.

With respect to this clone: The same CDR3 can be traced to other DNA sequences in this sample. The genes are TRBV5-1 and TRBJ2-5; D is unclear. Trimming shortened V by 0 bases and J by 2 bases, and 5 bases separated the two germline ends. The length of the CDR3 is 13 residues. The V gene's germline CDR1 is SGHRS and CDR2 YFSETQ. CDR3 nucleotide sequence: TGCGCCAGCAGCTTGGGTAGTCAAGAGACCCAGTACTTC. As protein: CASSLGSQETQYF.

This clone occurred once. V is TRBV5-6 and J is TRBJ2-6; no firm D call. In germline, CDR1 is SGHDT, CDR2 YYEEEE. The CDR3 runs to 17 residues. V was trimmed by 6 bases and J by 0 bases, leaving 16 bases between them. CDR3 nucleotide sequence: TGTGCCAGCACCCTGCCTGGTTCGAGCTCTGGGGCCAACGTCCTGACTTTC. Its protein is CASTLPGSSSGANVLTF.